This TCR beta chain was documented in a study of blood T cells in healthy people across ages. The CDR3 runs to 13 residues. V was trimmed by 3 bases and J by 3 bases, leaving 9 bases between them. Germline CDR1 reads LNHNV; CDR2 reads YYDKDF (reference sequence). Every sample had a minimum of 6 million PBMCs isolated. Next came a second PCR, run for about 6 to 11 cycles, which used a sample-barcoded 5' primer along with a J-beta primer mix. MiXCR was run by TCRdb on the 5' RACE reads, yielding one entry per CDR3 protein. The sample shows around 1.5 million distinct CDR3 sequences, around 39% of them seen only once.

The genes are TRBV15 and TRBJ2-7, with D unresolved. The TCR was taken from a woman under 30 in good health. Sequenced sample: blood. The CDR3 protein is CATSSSRLYEQYF. Here the CDR3 DNA reads TGTGCCACCAGCAGCTCTCGTCTCTACGAGCAGTACTTC.